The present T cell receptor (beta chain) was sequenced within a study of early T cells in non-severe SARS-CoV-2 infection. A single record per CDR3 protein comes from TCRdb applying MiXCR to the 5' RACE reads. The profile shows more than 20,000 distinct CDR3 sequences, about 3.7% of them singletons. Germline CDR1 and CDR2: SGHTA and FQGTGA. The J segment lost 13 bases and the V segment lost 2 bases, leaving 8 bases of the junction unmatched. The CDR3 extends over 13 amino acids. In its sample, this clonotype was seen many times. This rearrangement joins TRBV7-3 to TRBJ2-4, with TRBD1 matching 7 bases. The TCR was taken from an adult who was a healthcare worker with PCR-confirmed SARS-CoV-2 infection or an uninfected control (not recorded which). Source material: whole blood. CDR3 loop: CASSLRDSSRQYF. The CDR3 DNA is TGTGCCAGCAGCTTACGGGACAGTTCCAGACAGTACTTC.